The 21 T cell receptor beta chains in this list originate from one sample, sequenced in a study of CD8 T cells in Susac syndrome. Random hexamers were used to reverse transcribe roughly 0.45 to 1 ug of RNA. TCRdb called the immunoSEQ multiplex PCR reads again in MiXCR, with one record for every CDR3 protein. This table holds around 70,000 distinct CDR3 sequences, over 85% found once. Sequenced sample: CD8+ T cells from PBMCs. These receptors were taken from a human donor with multiple sclerosis.

The chain carries TRBV7-9 and TRBJ1-1, with D uncertain. This CDR3 is built from 13 residues. Germline-derived CDR1 and CDR2 are SEHNR and FQNEAQ (reference sequence). V was trimmed by 1 base and J by 0 bases, leaving 3 bases between them. The CDR3 region has the DNA TGTGCCAGCAGCTTAGGGATGAACACTGAAGCTTTCTTT. Translated: CASSLGMNTEAFF.

As for this clonotype: One end of the junction does not line up with germline, which may come from a read error. J is TRBJ2-6 and V is TRBV23-1; 8 bases line up with TRBD1. TRBV23-1 is designated an ORF whose function remains uncertain. The CDR3 contains 17 residues. Here the CDR3 reads CASSEPQDRDRGQRPDF. The CDR3 nucleotides are TGCGCCAGCAGTGAACCTCAGGACAGGGATCGGGGCCAACGTCCTGACTTC.

V gene TRBV3-1 combines with J gene TRBJ2-1; D perhaps matches TRBD2 (6 bases). The V end lost 7 bases, the J end lost 5 bases, and 12 bases lay between the germline ends. The CDR3 extends over 13 amino acids. Germline values: CDR1 LGHDT, CDR2 YNNKEL (reference sequence). The DNA for the CDR3 is TGTGCCAGCAAGGGTAGCGGAAACAATGAGCAGTTCTTC. It codes for CASKGSGNNEQFF.

This rearrangement joins TRBV11-1 to TRBJ2-7; D is ambiguous. The CDR3 has 13 residues. The V end lost 5 bases, the J end lost 4 bases, and 12 bases lay between the germline ends. Looked up from germline, CDR1 is SGHAT and CDR2 is FQDESV (reference sequence). The CDR3 DNA reads TGTGCCAGCAGCCCGACGGCCGAATACGAGCAGTACTTC. Residues: CASSPTAEYEQYF.

V and J are TRBV14 and TRBJ2-3; possibly TRBD1 or TRBD2 for D (5 bases each). V lost 4 bases and J lost 4, with 15 bases in between. The CDR3 has 15 amino acids. Germline V gene data show CDR1 as SGHDN and CDR2 as FVKESK. CDR3 DNA sequence: TGTGCCAGCAGCCTGCTCCGAGGGGTAGCAGATACGCAGTATTTT. Protein: CASSLLRGVADTQYF.

This chain links TRBV13 with TRBJ2-7; 9 bases are a match to TRBD2. Germline lookup yields CDR1 PRHDT and CDR2 FYEKMQ (reference sequence). The ends lost 0 bases at V and 1 base at J; junction bases unmatched: 4. This CDR3 contains 16 residues. The CDR3 sequence is CASSLGGGRASYEQYF. CDR3 coding DNA: TGTGCCAGCAGCTTAGGAGGCGGGAGGGCGTCCTACGAGCAGTACTTC.

The chain links TRBV29-1 to TRBJ2-3, with D perhaps matching TRBD1 (5 bases). This CDR3 comprises 14 residues. The germline CDR1 and CDR2 sequences are SQVTM and ANQGSEA. Trimming removed 7 bases from V and 0 bases from J, with 14 bases in between. As DNA, the CDR3 is TGCAGCGCCCAGGGCCAAGGGAGCACAGATACGCAGTATTTT. Protein: CSAQGQGSTDTQYF.

The chain joins TRBV7-6 to TRBJ2-7, with 9 bases lining up with TRBD2. J was trimmed by 3 bases and V by 0 bases; bases with no gene match: 6. The germline gives CDR1 SGHVS, CDR2 FNYEAQ. This CDR3 has 16 amino acids. CDR3 sequence reads: CASSLAFSGGDYEQYF. DNA of the CDR3: TGTGCCAGCAGCTTAGCGTTTAGCGGGGGAGACTACGAGCAGTACTTC.

The rearrangement joins TRBV12-3 or TRBV12-4 to TRBJ1-2; the D is unclear. Deletions cut 4 bases from V and 7 bases from J, with 10 bases between. This CDR3 is 12 amino acids long. The CDR3 DNA sequence: TGTGCCAGCAGTTCGGAAGGGCTTGGCTACACCTTC. Translation gives CASSSEGLGYTF.

The chain joins TRBV4-3 to TRBJ2-3, with 7 nucleotides matching TRBD1. From germline, CDR1 is LGHNA and CDR2 YSLEER. The CDR3 sequence is 15 residues long. V lost 0 bases and J lost 5; bases outside the gene matches: 5. CDR3 DNA: TGCGCCAGCAGCCAAGAGAGGGGGCAAGAAGATACGCAGTATTTT. It translates to CASSQERGQEDTQYF.

The rearrangement links TRBV5-6 to TRBJ2-1; the D gene is possibly TRBD1 (6 bases). Germline V CDR1 and CDR2: SGHDT, YYEEEE. The CDR3 totals 14 residues. Trimming removed 3 bases from V and 10 bases from J, with 17 bases in between. CDR3 sequence (DNA): TGTGCCAGCAGCTCCGGAGCAGGGGTGGGCGAGCAGTTCTTC. It is translated as CASSSGAGVGEQFF. Based on the CDR3 plus reference TRBV5-6 and TRBJ2-1, the full variable domain is DAGVTQSPTHLIKTRGQQVTLRCSPKSGHDTVSWYQQALGQGPQFIFQYYEEEERQRGNFPDRFSGHQFPNYSSELNVNALLLGDSALYLCASSSGAGVGEQFFGPGTRLTVL.

This sequence joins TRBV6-2 or TRBV6-3 and TRBJ2-2; D remains ambiguous. Trimming removed 7 bases at V and 4 bases at J, with 7 bases between. The CDR3 length is 12 residues. Per the germline V gene, CDR1 is MNHEY and CDR2 is SVGEGT. Here the CDR3 reads CASKPITGELFF. The CDR3 bases are TGTGCCAGCAAACCGATCACCGGGGAGCTGTTTTTT.

The DNA for the CDR3 is TGTGCCAGCAGCGGACCCGGGACAGCGGGGTTCTTC. This sequence encodes CASSGPGTAGFF. V gene TRBV5-6 combines with J gene TRBJ2-1; tentative D call: TRBD1 (7 bases). CDR3 length equals 12 residues. From germline, CDR1 is SGHDT and CDR2 YYEEEE. Trimming pared 4 bases from V and 15 bases from J, leaving 17 bases between.

The chain's CDR3 is CSVVAAGANVLTF. CDR3 DNA: TGCAGCGTTGTGGCTGCTGGGGCCAACGTCCTGACTTTC. This rearrangement joins TRBV29-1 to TRBJ2-6; unclear D gene. The CDR3 covers 13 residues. V was clipped by 4 bases and J by 2 bases, with 6 bases between them. CDR1 and CDR2 from the germline V gene are SQVTM and ANQGSEA.

This rearrangement joins TRBV6-6 to TRBJ2-2; a possible D gene is TRBD2 (5 bases). The length of the CDR3 is 14 residues. Trimming left V 2 bases short and J 6 bases short, with 10 bases between. Germline CDR1 and CDR2: MNHNY and SVGAGI (reference sequence). CDR3 sequence (DNA): TGTGCCAGCAGTTACGAGGGAGTGCCCGGGGAGCTGTTTTTT. It yields the protein CASSYEGVPGELFF.

The V gene is TRBV30, the J gene TRBJ1-1; D is possibly TRBD1 (6 bases). The CDR3 is 12 amino acids. The germline V and J ends were trimmed by 5 bases and 1 base, with 8 bases remaining between them. Germline V gives CDR1 GTSNPN, CDR2 SVGIG (reference sequence). DNA of the CDR3: TGTGCCTGGGAGGGGGGGAACACTGAAGCTTTCTTT. Its translation is CAWEGGNTEAFF.

V is TRBV23-1 and J is TRBJ2-7; D unclear. TRBV23-1 is designated an ORF whose function remains uncertain. The V end lost 3 bases, the J end lost 2 bases, and 17 bases lay between the germline ends. The CDR3 runs 16 residues. CDR3 residues: CASSQRLVGRTYEQYF. The CDR3 region has the DNA TGCGCCAGCAGTCAGCGCTTAGTAGGCAGGACCTACGAGCAGTACTTC.

V gene TRBV29-1 combines with J gene TRBJ1-1, with D possibly TRBD1 on 5 matching bases. The length of the CDR3 is 11 residues. Germline V gene data show CDR1 as SQVTM and CDR2 as ANQGSEA. Trimming pared 3 bases from V and 6 bases from J, leaving 8 bases between. The DNA for the CDR3 is TGCAGCGTTGAGCAGGGATCTGAAGCTTTCTTT. It specifies CSVEQGSEAFF.

CDR3 nucleotide sequence: TGTGCCAGCAGTCTTCTAGCGGGAGGGACGTCAGATACGCAGTATTTT. Protein product: CASSLLAGGTSDTQYF. The chain carries TRBV27 and TRBJ2-3; TRBD2 matches at 12 bases. CDR1 and CDR2 (germline): MNHEY, SMNVEV (reference sequence). This CDR3 has 16 residues. V shed 5 bases and J 4 bases; nucleotides not matched to a gene: 7.

The CDR3 nucleotides are TGTGCCAGCAGCTCCGACAGACCTGGCTACACCTTC. It specifies CASSSDRPGYTF. The chain joins TRBV5-4 to TRBJ1-2; D may be TRBD1 (5 bases). The germline V gene has CDR1 SGHNT and CDR2 YYREEE (reference sequence). The CDR3 extends over 12 amino acids. The V and J ends lost 3 bases and 7 bases respectively, with 10 bases between them.

V gene TRBV5-6 combines with J gene TRBJ2-3, with 13 bases lining up with TRBD2. The CDR3 covers 15 residues. J was trimmed by 4 bases and V by 4 bases; bases with no gene match: 3. Germline V gene sequence: CDR1 SGHDT, CDR2 YYEEEE. CDR3 region: CASSTGLAGADTQYF. The CDR3 nucleotides read TGTGCCAGCAGCACAGGACTAGCGGGAGCAGATACGCAGTATTTT.